This T cell receptor beta chain is drawn from a study of STAT5B mutations in CD4+ large granular lymphocyte leukemia (dated by TCRdb to 2021 to 2024). Looking at the study overall: Among healthy controls, the CDR3 'QG' motif was associated with a particular HLA allele. TCRbeta repertoires of CD4+ T-cell large granular lymphocyte leukemia patients were compared with those of healthy blood donors. Flow cytometry on FACSCanto II or FACSVerse confirmed that purified fractions exceeded 95% purity among lymphocytes.

Results and caveats for the whole study, not just this receptor: Main leukemic clonotypes were private to each patient, although 25% to 30% appeared at low frequency in other patients' non-leukemic repertoires. Greater clonality appeared to be present in CD4-sorted patient repertoires than in healthy CD4+ repertoires, and the difference was retained after the putative leukemic clones were removed. Data were not HLA-matched; higher clonality in CD4+ versus CD8+ T-LGLL could reflect the relatively small sample size. Enrichment of TRBV06-family usage was observed among the top patient clones (8/27) relative to healthy controls (2/35).

TCRbeta rearrangements were sequenced from genomic DNA using the immunoSEQ assay at survey resolution. The original pipeline was this. In the TCR sequencing data, the lowest productive clonotype frequency that could be detected was 2.59 x 10-5. Analyses included only productive TCRbeta rearrangements, meaning complete and in-frame sequences. Sample clonality was computed as Simpson clonality in the immunoSEQ Analyzer version 3.0. Clones were categorized by frequency as very rare, small, medium, large (1-20%) or hyperexpanded (>20%). Generation probabilities were estimated with OLGA 1.2.3, V-gene circos plots were made with VDJtools, specificities were searched in VDJdb, and CDR3 motifs were identified with GLIPH. Entries here come from immuneACCESS through TCRdb and include only in-frame sequences with V and J called. Some clones fail to appear in such tables; in the studies checked, an unresolved V gene covers under half of the shortfall, and the cause of the remainder is unknown. For V, J and clone size, that table is used; D and trimming come from the DNA. The sample profile shows under 30,000 clones; over 60% of them were found once. Roughly 3.2% of the sample rests with the top ten.

The CDR3 covers 13 residues, taking in both the cysteine and the phenylalanine. The read is trimmed to its CDR3 DNA, 39 bases read in frame from base 1. From the germline V gene (reference sequence), CDR1 is SGHNT and CDR2 is YYREEE. V and J are truncated by 3 bases and 10 bases respectively, leaving an intervening sequence of 14 bases. Buffy coats from some 35 blood donors, supplied by the Finnish Red Cross blood service, were used as healthy controls. All TCR-sequenced material derived from peripheral blood: patient blood samples and healthy donor buffy coats. Ficoll-Hypaque gradient centrifugation was used to isolate peripheral blood mononuclear cells. For the healthy controls, CD4+ cells were obtained from buffy coats by magnetic purification. The Gentra Puregene Cell and Tissue kit was used for genomic DNA extraction, and quantification was performed on a Qubit 2.0 fluorometer. For this clone: Its antigen specificity is not known. No base quality values were provided; no much bigger clone lies one nucleotide off.

This sequence was found in a human donor in good health. The chain uses TRBV5-4 and TRBJ1-3, with the D gene not clear enough to name. The sample taken for sequencing was CD4+ T cells from blood buffy coats. The nucleotide sequence is TGTGCCAGCAGCTCCCCGTTTGAGGGAACCATATATTTT. Translation gives CASSSPFEGTIYF.